The entry below gives a single TCR beta chain sequence along with its context. Its antigen is currently unknown. Healthy bone marrow donors supplied every sample. Germline V gene sequence: CDR1 SGHNT, CDR2 YENEEA. Trimming stripped 1 base from V and 5 bases from J, with 11 bases between. This CDR3 spans 14 amino acids. This entry comes from a study of cytomegalovirus exposure and HLA in healthy donors. Points from the study as a whole: TCR beta V segments were, for the most part, productive about 87% or about 30% of the time in an earlier analysis. Other equally common chains were less clonally expanded than HLA-associated TCR beta chains, a later analysis showed. In a later analysis, most CMV-associated TCR beta chains appeared HLA-restricted.

The PCR was carried out with 60 Vbeta primers and 13 Jbeta primers. Sequenced by immunoSEQ multiplex PCR; TCRdb stores in-frame clones only, minus some. The sample lists under 200,000 clones, around four fifths occurring once. The sample consisted of PBMCs. V and J are TRBV11-3 and TRBJ2-5, with D possibly being TRBD1 (5 bases). The origin of this receptor is a woman between 50 and 59 years old in good health and CMV-seropositive. The CDR3 coding sequence is TGTGCCAGCAGCTTAGGGGGCCCCGGGGAGACCCAGTACTTC. Its protein is CASSLGGPGETQYF.